These T cell receptor beta chains were read from a single sample in a study of CD8+ T cells in alopecia areata. Sequencing was performed with immunoSEQ multiplex PCR; in TCRdb, only in-frame clones are kept and a portion is missing. The profile covers 150,000 or so clones, with nearly 55% appearing a single time and 15% to 20% taken by the ten largest. The sample in question was CD8+ T cells sorted from blood, obtained at week 4, from a patient treated with tofacitinib. The receptor source for this set is a human donor with alopecia areata. Each CDR3 is given with its conserved first and last residue. Each record gives: clone size, D gene, V gene, J gene, CDR3 protein, CDR3 DNA. The D gene is left open where the match is weak. Rows give clone size only sometimes, using once, few, many, or a class for an expanded clone.

>NA|NA|TRBV4-1|TRBJ1-2
CASSQPPQGDGDGYTF
TGCGCCAGCAGCCAACCACCGCAGGGAGATGGGGATGGCTACACCTTC
>few|NA|TRBV2|TRBJ2-2
CASSEWRGHRTHANTGELFF
TGTGCCAGCAGTGAGTGGCGGGGGCACAGGACACACGCGAACACCGGGGAGCTGTTTTTT
>NA|NA|TRBV7-8|TRBJ1-1
CASSLDLWNTEAFF
TGTGCCAGCAGCTTAGACTTATGGAACACTGAAGCTTTCTTT
>NA|TRBD1|TRBV4-3|TRBJ1-2
CASSHDRDGFYGYTF
TGCGCCAGCAGCCATGACAGGGACGGATTCTATGGCTACACCTTC
>NA|TRBD1|TRBV4-2|TRBJ1-1
CASSQRDSMNTEAFF
TGTGCCAGCAGCCAAAGGGACAGCATGAACACTGAAGCTTTCTTT
>NA|NA|TRBV7-9|TRBJ2-3
CASSRAPDTQYF
TGTGCCAGCAGCAGGGCACCAGATACGCAGTATTTT
>NA|TRBD2|TRBV9|TRBJ2-3
CASGLAAETDTQYF
TGTGCCAGCGGACTAGCGGCGGAAACAGATACGCAGTATTTT
>NA|TRBD2|TRBV27|TRBJ2-7
CASGRVAGAPGDEQYF
TGTGCCAGCGGACGGGTCGCGGGAGCTCCGGGGGACGAGCAGTACTTC
>NA|NA|TRBV7-9|TRBJ2-2
CASNPYREVGELFF
TGTGCCAGCAACCCCTACAGGGAGGTCGGGGAGCTGTTTTTT
>few|TRBD1|TRBV29-1|TRBJ2-7
CSVLTGKGYEQYF
TGCAGCGTTTTGACAGGGAAGGGCTACGAGCAGTACTTC
>NA|NA|TRBV5-4|TRBJ1-2
CASSLEGGYGYTF
TGTGCCAGCAGCTTGGAGGGAGGTTATGGCTACACCTTC
>NA|NA|TRBV29-1|TRBJ1-1
CSVPSGNTEAFF
TGCAGCGTCCCATCAGGAAACACTGAAGCTTTCTTT
>few|TRBD1|TRBV19|TRBJ1-1
CASSITGTGTSAFF
TGTGCCAGTAGTATAACCGGGACAGGTACGTCGGCTTTCTTT
>NA|NA|TRBV5-1|TRBJ2-3
CASSSLGLTDTQYF
TGCGCCAGCAGCTCCCTGGGGCTCACAGATACGCAGTATTTT
>few|NA|TRBV29-1|TRBJ2-2
CSVPSRHTGELFF
TGCAGCGTCCCATCCAGACACACCGGGGAGCTGTTTTTT
>NA|TRBD2|TRBV29-1|TRBJ2-5
CSVEESGGEQETQYF
TGCAGCGTTGAAGAGAGCGGGGGGGAACAAGAGACCCAGTACTTC
>NA|NA|TRBV5-1|TRBJ2-7
CASSPLGAYEQYF
TGCGCCAGCAGCCCCTTGGGGGCCTACGAGCAGTACTTC
>few|NA|TRBV30|TRBJ2-3
CAWDTGRETDTQYF
TGTGCCTGGGATACCGGTCGCGAGACAGATACGCAGTATTTT
>NA|NA|TRBV2|TRBJ2-6
CATLWTGGANVLTF
TGTGCCACCCTTTGGACTGGTGGGGCCAACGTCCTGACTTTC
>NA|NA|TRBV7-8|TRBJ2-5
CASSLQRETQYF
TGTGCCAGCAGCTTACAAAGAGAGACCCAGTACTTC
>NA|NA|TRBV13|TRBJ2-3
CASSLVGGTQYF
TGTGCCAGCAGCTTAGTAGGTGGTACGCAGTATTTT
>NA|TRBD1|TRBV27|TRBJ2-2
CASRFTGAGELFF
TGTGCCAGCAGATTCACAGGGGCCGGGGAGCTGTTTTTT
>few|NA|TRBV6-5|TRBJ1-6
CASSPGGRNSPLHF
TGTGCCAGCTCACCTGGGGGTCGGAACTCACCCCTCCACTTT
>NA|TRBD1|TRBV7-6|TRBJ2-1
CASSFGTGIGDEQFF
TGTGCCAGCAGCTTCGGGACAGGGATTGGGGATGAGCAGTTCTTC
>NA|NA|TRBV6-5|TRBJ1-2
CASSYSGTDYGYTF
TGTGCCAGCAGTTACTCCGGGACCGACTATGGCTACACCTTC
>few|NA|TRBV27|TRBJ2-7
CASWLRGSYEQYF
TGTGCCAGCTGGTTGAGGGGCTCCTACGAGCAGTACTTC
>NA|NA|TRBV5-1|TRBJ2-3
CASSAAGTDTQYF
TGCGCCAGCAGCGCGGCAGGCACAGATACGCAGTATTTT
>few|NA|TRBV30|TRBJ2-5
CAWGTGTEETQYF
TGTGCCTGGGGAACCGGTACGGAAGAGACCCAGTACTTC
>NA|TRBD1|TRBV5-1|TRBJ2-2
CASSRNSGTGSGELFF
TGCGCCAGCAGCCGGAATTCCGGGACAGGGTCCGGGGAGCTGTTTTTT
>few|NA|TRBV29-1|TRBJ2-7
CSVAGNDYEQYF
TGCAGCGTTGCGGGTAATGACTACGAGCAGTACTTC
>NA|TRBD1|TRBV6-5|TRBJ2-7
CASSLYGTDLSYEQYF
TGTGCCAGCAGTTTATACGGGACAGACCTCTCCTACGAGCAGTACTTC
>NA|TRBD1|TRBV30|TRBJ2-3
CAWSRTGVSTDTQYF
TGTGCCTGGAGCAGGACAGGGGTAAGCACAGATACGCAGTATTTT
>NA|NA|TRBV30|TRBJ2-5
CAWSVGWEETQYF
TGTGCCTGGAGTGTAGGGTGGGAAGAGACCCAGTACTTC
>NA|NA|TRBV4-1|TRBJ2-1
CASSPTEWVEQFF
TGCGCCAGCAGCCCGACGGAATGGGTTGAGCAGTTCTTC
>NA|NA|TRBV11-2|TRBJ1-5
CASSLTSDGNQPQHF
TGTGCCAGCAGCCTCACCTCGGACGGCAATCAGCCCCAGCATTTT
>NA|TRBD2|TRBV29-1|TRBJ2-7
CSVEISQPGGLAYEQYF
TGCAGCGTTGAGATATCCCAGCCGGGGGGTCTGGCGTACGAGCAGTACTTC
>NA|NA|TRBV4-1|TRBJ1-5
CASSQEAGLSNQPQHF
TGCGCCAGCAGCCAAGAGGCAGGGCTTAGCAATCAGCCCCAGCATTTT
>few|NA|TRBV5-8|TRBJ2-5
CASSPETRIEYF
TGTGCCAGCAGCCCCGAGACTAGAATTGAGTACTTC
>few|NA|TRBV29-1|TRBJ1-2
CSVGGGNYGYTF
TGCAGCGTTGGGGGTGGAAATTATGGCTACACCTTC
>many|TRBD2|TRBV15|TRBJ2-3
CATNQRGSTDTQYF
TGTGCCACCAACCAGCGGGGAAGCACAGATACGCAGTATTTT
>few|NA|TRBV27|TRBJ1-2
CASSTRGAGDGYTF
TGTGCCAGCAGTACGCGGGGGGCAGGGGATGGCTACACCTTC
>NA|NA|TRBV6-5|TRBJ2-7
CASSYSTRATSYEQYF
TGTGCCAGCAGTTACTCGACCCGGGCAACGTCCTACGAGCAGTACTTC
>few|TRBD2|TRBV4-3|TRBJ2-1
CASSPRAGTSYNEQFF
TGCGCCAGCAGCCCCCGAGCGGGGACCTCCTACAATGAGCAGTTCTTC
>NA|TRBD1|TRBV12-5|TRBJ1-5
CASGASRDRGQPQHF
TGTGCTAGTGGTGCCTCCCGGGACAGGGGACAGCCCCAGCATTTT
>few|NA|TRBV30|TRBJ2-2
CAWDWGSAGELFF
TGTGCCTGGGACTGGGGCTCGGCCGGGGAGCTGTTTTTT
>few|NA|TRBV29-1|TRBJ1-2
CSVEDLIAGEGGYTF
TGCAGCGTTGAAGATCTTATAGCAGGGGAGGGTGGCTACACCTTC
>NA|NA|TRBV13|TRBJ1-5
CASSLGTGHGQPQHF
TGTGCCAGCAGCCTCGGAACAGGGCATGGTCAGCCCCAGCATTTT
>few|NA|TRBV6-5|TRBJ1-5
CASRRGLYSNQPQHF
TGTGCCAGCAGGCGAGGGCTCTATAGCAATCAGCCCCAGCATTTT
>NA|NA|TRBV19|TRBJ1-1
CASRYPAGVENTEAFF
TGTGCCAGTAGATATCCGGCAGGGGTTGAGAACACTGAAGCTTTCTTT
>NA|TRBD2|TRBV27|TRBJ2-1
CASSLLAGGHIEQFF
TGTGCCAGCAGTTTACTAGCGGGGGGGCATATTGAGCAGTTCTTC
>NA|NA|TRBV27|TRBJ2-7
CASSLLGAGEPYEQYF
TGTGCCAGCAGTTTACTGGGGGCGGGGGAACCCTACGAGCAGTACTTC
>NA|NA|TRBV7-2|TRBJ2-3
CASSRSSDTDTQYF
TGTGCCAGCAGCCGGTCATCAGACACAGATACGCAGTATTTT
>few|NA|TRBV11-2|TRBJ2-7
CASSHLADSYEQYF
TGTGCCAGCAGCCACTTAGCGGATTCCTACGAGCAGTACTTC
>NA|TRBD1|TRBV15|TRBJ2-7
CATNEGQGAWEQYF
TGTGCCACCAATGAGGGACAGGGGGCTTGGGAGCAGTACTTC
>NA|NA|TRBV29-1|TRBJ1-2
CSVNKPQARWGYTF
TGCAGCGTAAATAAACCACAGGCCAGGTGGGGCTACACCTTC
>NA|NA|TRBV6-1|TRBJ2-1
CASSARDWAYNEQFF
TGTGCCAGCAGCGCCAGGGACTGGGCCTACAATGAGCAGTTCTTC
>NA|TRBD1|TRBV7-3|TRBJ2-2
CASSPKPVQGEDTGELFF
TGTGCCAGCAGCCCGAAACCCGTACAGGGGGAGGACACCGGGGAGCTGTTTTTT
>many|NA|TRBV7-2|TRBJ2-5
CASSHPGEGVRETQYF
TGTGCCAGCAGTCACCCTGGGGAGGGGGTGAGGGAGACCCAGTACTTC
>NA|NA|TRBV30|TRBJ2-1
CAWGPQGNEQFF
TGTGCCTGGGGGCCCCAGGGGAATGAGCAGTTCTTC